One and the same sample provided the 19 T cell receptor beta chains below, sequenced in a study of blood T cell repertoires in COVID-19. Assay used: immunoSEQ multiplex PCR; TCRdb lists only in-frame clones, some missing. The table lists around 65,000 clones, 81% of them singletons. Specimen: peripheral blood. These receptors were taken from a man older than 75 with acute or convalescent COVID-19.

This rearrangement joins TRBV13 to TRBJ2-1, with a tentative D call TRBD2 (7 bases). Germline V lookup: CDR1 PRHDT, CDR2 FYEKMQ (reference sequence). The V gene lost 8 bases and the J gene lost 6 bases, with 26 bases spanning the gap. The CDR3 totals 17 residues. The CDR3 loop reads CASGTPGWGGHGNEQFF. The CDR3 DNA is TGTGCCAGCGGCACCCCGGGGTGGGGGGGCCACGGCAATGAGCAGTTCTTC.

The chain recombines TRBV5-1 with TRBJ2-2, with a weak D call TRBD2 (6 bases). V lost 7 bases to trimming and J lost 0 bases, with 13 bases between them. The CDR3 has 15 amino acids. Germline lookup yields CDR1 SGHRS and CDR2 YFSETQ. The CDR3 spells CASRERASNTGELFF. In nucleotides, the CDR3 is TGCGCCAGCCGTGAGCGGGCCTCGAACACCGGGGAGCTGTTTTTT. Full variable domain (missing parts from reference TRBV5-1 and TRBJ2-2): KAGVTQTPRYLIKTRGQQVTLSCSPISGHRSVSWYQQTPGQGLQFLFEYFSETQRNKGNFPGRFSGRQFSNSRSEMNVSTLELGDSALYLCASRERASNTGELFFGEGSRLTVL.

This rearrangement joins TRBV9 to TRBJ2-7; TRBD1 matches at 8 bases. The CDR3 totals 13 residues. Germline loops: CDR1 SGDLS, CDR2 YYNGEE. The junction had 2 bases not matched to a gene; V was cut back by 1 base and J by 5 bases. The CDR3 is CASSVLDRDEQYF. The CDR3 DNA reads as TGTGCCAGCAGCGTATTGGACAGGGACGAGCAGTACTTC.

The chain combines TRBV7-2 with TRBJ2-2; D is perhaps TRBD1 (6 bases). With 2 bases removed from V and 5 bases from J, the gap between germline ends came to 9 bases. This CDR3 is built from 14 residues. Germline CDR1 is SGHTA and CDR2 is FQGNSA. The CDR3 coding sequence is TGTGCCAGCAGCTTAAACAGGGTTACCGGGGAGCTGTTTTTT. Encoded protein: CASSLNRVTGELFF.

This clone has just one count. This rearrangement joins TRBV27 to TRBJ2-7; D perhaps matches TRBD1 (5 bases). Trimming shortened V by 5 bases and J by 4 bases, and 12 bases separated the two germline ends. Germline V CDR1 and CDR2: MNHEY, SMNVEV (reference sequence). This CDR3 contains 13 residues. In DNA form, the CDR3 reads TGTGCCAGCAGTCCTACGACAGAATACGAGCAGTACTTC. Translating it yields CASSPTTEYEQYF.

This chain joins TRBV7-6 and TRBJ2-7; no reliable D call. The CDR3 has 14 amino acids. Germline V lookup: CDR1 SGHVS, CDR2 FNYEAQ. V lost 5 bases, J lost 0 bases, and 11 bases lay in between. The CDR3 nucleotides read TGTGCCAGCAGCGCCCAACCGGGCTCCTACGAGCAGTACTTC. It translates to CASSAQPGSYEQYF.

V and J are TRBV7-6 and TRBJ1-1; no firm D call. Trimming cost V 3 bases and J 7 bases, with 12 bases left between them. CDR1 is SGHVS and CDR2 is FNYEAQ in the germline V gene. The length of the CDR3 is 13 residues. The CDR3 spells CASSFREGYEAFF. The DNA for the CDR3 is TGTGCCAGCAGCTTCCGGGAGGGTTATGAAGCTTTCTTT.

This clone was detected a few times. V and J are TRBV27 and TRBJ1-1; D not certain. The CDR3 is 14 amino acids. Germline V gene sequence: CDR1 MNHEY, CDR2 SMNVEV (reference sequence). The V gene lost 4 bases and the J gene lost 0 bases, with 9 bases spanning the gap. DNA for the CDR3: TGTGCCAGCAGTTCGATACAGATGAACACTGAAGCTTTCTTT. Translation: CASSSIQMNTEAFF.

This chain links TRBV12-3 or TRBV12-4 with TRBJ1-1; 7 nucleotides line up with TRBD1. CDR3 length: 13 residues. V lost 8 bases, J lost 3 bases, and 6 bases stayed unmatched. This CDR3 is CASVRQGYTEAFF. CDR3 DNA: TGTGCCAGCGTGCGACAGGGATACACTGAAGCTTTCTTT.

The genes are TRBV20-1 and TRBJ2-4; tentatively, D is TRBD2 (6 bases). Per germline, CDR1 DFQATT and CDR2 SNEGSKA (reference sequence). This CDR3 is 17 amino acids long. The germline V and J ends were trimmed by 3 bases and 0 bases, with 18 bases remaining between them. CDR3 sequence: CSASPAWGELAKNIQYF. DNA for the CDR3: TGCAGTGCTAGTCCTGCGTGGGGGGAGCTAGCCAAAAACATTCAGTACTTC.

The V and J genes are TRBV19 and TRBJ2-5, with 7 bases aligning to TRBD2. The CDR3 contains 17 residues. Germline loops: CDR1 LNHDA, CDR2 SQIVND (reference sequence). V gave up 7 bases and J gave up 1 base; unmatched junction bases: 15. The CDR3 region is CASTPGLVQRGQETQYF. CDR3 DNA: TGTGCCAGTACCCCAGGACTAGTCCAAAGGGGCCAAGAGACCCAGTACTTC.

CDR3: CASSTGTGEGDTQYF. The DNA of the CDR3 is TGTGCCAGTAGTACCGGGACAGGGGAGGGAGATACGCAGTATTTT. The gene calls are TRBV19 and TRBJ2-3; 10 bases align to TRBD1. CDR1 and CDR2 (germline): LNHDA, SQIVND (reference sequence). This CDR3 region has 15 residues. With 4 bases clipped from V and 5 bases from J, the junction kept 6 bases outside the gene matches.

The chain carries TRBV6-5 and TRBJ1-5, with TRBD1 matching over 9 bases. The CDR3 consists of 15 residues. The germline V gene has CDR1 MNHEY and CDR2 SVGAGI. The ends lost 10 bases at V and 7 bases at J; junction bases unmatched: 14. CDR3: CATSRGTGSEQPQHF. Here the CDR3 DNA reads TGTGCCACCTCACGGGGGACAGGGTCTGAACAGCCCCAGCATTTT.

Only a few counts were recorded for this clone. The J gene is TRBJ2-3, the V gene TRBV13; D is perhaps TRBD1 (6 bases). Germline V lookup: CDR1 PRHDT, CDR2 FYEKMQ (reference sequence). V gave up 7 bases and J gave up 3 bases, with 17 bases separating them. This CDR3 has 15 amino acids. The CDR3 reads CASTLWTDSTDTQYF. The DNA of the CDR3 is TGTGCCAGCACCCTTTGGACAGATTCGACAGATACGCAGTATTTT.

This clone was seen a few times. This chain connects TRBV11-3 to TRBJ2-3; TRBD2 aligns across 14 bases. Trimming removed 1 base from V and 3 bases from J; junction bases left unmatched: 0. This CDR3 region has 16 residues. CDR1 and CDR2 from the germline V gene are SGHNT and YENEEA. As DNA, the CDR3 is TGTGCCAGCAGCTTAGGGACTAGCGGGAGGACAGATACGCAGTATTTT. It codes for CASSLGTSGRTDTQYF.

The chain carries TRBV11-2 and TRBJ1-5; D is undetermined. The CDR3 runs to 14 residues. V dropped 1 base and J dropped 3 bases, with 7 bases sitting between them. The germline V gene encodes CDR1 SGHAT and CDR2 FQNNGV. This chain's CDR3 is CASSLAPDNQPQHF. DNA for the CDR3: TGTGCCAGCAGCTTAGCTCCAGACAATCAGCCCCAGCATTTT.

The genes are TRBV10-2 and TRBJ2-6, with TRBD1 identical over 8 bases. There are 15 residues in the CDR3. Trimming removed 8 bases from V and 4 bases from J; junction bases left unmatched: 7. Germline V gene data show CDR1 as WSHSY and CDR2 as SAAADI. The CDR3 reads CASGQGAHGANVLTF. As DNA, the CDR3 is TGCGCCAGCGGGCAGGGGGCGCACGGGGCCAACGTCCTGACTTTC.

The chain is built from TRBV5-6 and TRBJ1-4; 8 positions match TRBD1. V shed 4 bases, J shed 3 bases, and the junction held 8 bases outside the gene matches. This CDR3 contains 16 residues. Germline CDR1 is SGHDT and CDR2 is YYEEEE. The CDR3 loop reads CASSQTGGLSNEKLFF. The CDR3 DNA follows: TGTGCCAGCAGCCAAACAGGGGGACTGTCTAATGAAAAACTGTTTTTT.

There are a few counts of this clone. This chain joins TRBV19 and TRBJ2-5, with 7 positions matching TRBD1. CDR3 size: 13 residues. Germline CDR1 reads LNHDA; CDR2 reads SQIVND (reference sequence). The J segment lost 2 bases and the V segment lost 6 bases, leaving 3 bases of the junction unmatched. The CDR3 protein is CASRKDRQETQYF. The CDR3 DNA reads TGTGCCAGTAGAAAGGACAGGCAAGAGACCCAGTACTTC.